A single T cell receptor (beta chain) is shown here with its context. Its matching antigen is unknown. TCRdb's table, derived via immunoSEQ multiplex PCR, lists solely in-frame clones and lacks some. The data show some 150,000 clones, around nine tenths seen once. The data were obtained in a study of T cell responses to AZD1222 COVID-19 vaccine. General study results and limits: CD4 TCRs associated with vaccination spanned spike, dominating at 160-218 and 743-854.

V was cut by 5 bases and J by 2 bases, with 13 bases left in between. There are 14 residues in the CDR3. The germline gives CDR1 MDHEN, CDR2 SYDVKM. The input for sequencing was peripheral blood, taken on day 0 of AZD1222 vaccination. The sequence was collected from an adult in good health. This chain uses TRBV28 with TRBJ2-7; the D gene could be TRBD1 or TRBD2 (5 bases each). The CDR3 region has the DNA TGTGCCAGCAGTCTCCGTCCGGGGCCCTACGAGCAGTACTTC. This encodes CASSLRPGPYEQYF.